A single sample gave rise to the 2 T cell receptor beta chains below, sequenced in a study of cytomegalovirus exposure and HLA in healthy donors. Both 60 Vbeta primers and 13 Jbeta primers went into the PCR. The table came from immunoSEQ multiplex PCR; TCRdb's copy has only in-frame clones and leaves some out. This table lists 35,000 to 45,000 clones. The sequenced sample was PBMCs. The receptors shown here come from a man between 35 and 55 years old in good health and CMV-seropositive.

The chain is built from TRBV11-2 and TRBJ2-5, with D maybe TRBD1 (5 bases). The V end was cut by 5 bases, the J end by 5 bases, with 9 bases between. CDR1 and CDR2 from the germline V gene are SGHAT and FQNNGV. There are 12 residues in the CDR3. The CDR3 reads CASSLSGETQYF. The CDR3 bases are TGTGCCAGCAGCCTCTCAGGGGAGACCCAGTACTTC.

V usage is TRBV18 and J usage is TRBJ2-2, with 13 nucleotides matching TRBD2. The V segment lost 4 bases and the J segment 6 bases; nucleotides outside the gene matches: 11. The length of the CDR3 is 18 residues. The germline CDR1 and CDR2 sequences are KGHSH and LQKENI. The CDR3 nucleotides are TGTGCCAGCTCACGACGACTAGCGGGAGGCCGAGGGGCCGGGGAGCTGTTTTTT. Translation: CASSRRLAGGRGAGELFF. The complete variable domain, with remaining parts taken from reference TRBV18 and TRBJ2-2, reads NAGVMQNPRHLVRRRGQEARLRCSPMKGHSHVYWYRQLPEEGLKFMVYLQKENIIDESGMPKERFSAEFPKEGPSILRIQQVVRGDSAAYFCASSRRLAGGRGAGELFFGEGSRLTVL.